This TCR beta chain was recorded in a study of cytomegalovirus exposure and HLA in healthy donors. Primers for the PCR totalled 60 Vbeta and 13 Jbeta. The method was immunoSEQ multiplex PCR; TCRdb's version includes in-frame clones alone and lacks a portion of them. Among about 180,000 clones, roughly 77% were seen once, and the ten largest hold about 1.9%. Losses at the gene ends were 4 bases for V and 3 bases for J; bases not matched to a gene: 11. Germline V gives CDR1 SGDLS, CDR2 YYNGEE. The CDR3 consists of 16 residues. Overall study results and limits: The authors listed 150 or so TCR beta chains as cytomegalovirus-associated. The dataset shows that most TCR sequences were rare, while some public TCRs occurred in many donors. The CMV antigen specificity of three CMV-associated chains was confirmed through in vitro analysis.

Turning to this clone: The antigen remains unidentified.

The chain employs TRBV9 and TRBJ2-7, with 9 bases fitting TRBD2. The sample consisted of PBMCs. This TCR came from a woman aged 25 to 45 in good health and CMV-seronegative. The CDR3 bases are TGTGCCAGCAGCAGGGGAGTAGCGGGGGCTAACTACGAGCAGTACTTC. It specifies CASSRGVAGANYEQYF.